The rows below give T cell receptor beta chains drawn from one sample of a study of blood T cell repertoires in COVID-19. Some clones are missing from TCRdb's copy, which holds only in-frame ones; the method was immunoSEQ multiplex PCR. The sample lists roughly 200,000 clones; roughly 79% were seen once. Specimen: peripheral blood. The receptors come from a middle-aged woman with COVID-19, enrolled during active disease. Each CDR3 is given with its conserved first and last residue. D genes are given only for firm matches. Rows may omit the clone size; those that give it use once, few, many or a size class.

few	TRBJ1-1	TRBV7-9	TRBD1	TGTGCCAGCAGCTTGGGGACAGGGTTGAAAGCTTTCTTT	CASSLGTGLKAFF
NA	TRBJ1-2	TRBV29-1	NA	TGCAGCGTCCCACTAGGGGGGGAAGGCTACACCTTC	CSVPLGGEGYTF
NA	TRBJ1-6	TRBV28	NA	TGTGCCAGCAGTTCATCTATAACCCCCCTCCACTTT	CASSSSITPLHF
NA	TRBJ2-3	TRBV9	NA	TGTGCCAGCAGCGTATACCCCAGCGGCACAGATACGCAGTATTTT	CASSVYPSGTDTQYF
NA	TRBJ1-2	TRBV30	NA	TGTGCCTGGAGAGCTACAGCTGACTATGGCTACACCTTC	CAWRATADYGYTF
NA	TRBJ1-1	TRBV2	NA	TGTGCCAGCGCCGTTGACGAAGGGGGGAACACTGAAGCTTTCTTT	CASAVDEGGNTEAFF
NA	TRBJ1-1	TRBV3-1/TRBV3-2	NA	TGTGCCAGCAGCCCGAACCGAAATCAGGGTAACACTGAAGCTTTCTTT	CASSPNRNQGNTEAFF
once	TRBJ1-5	TRBV5-6	TRBD1	TGTGCCAGCAGCGGGACAGACGGCCAGCCCCAGCATTTT	CASSGTDGQPQHF
NA	TRBJ1-5	TRBV2	TRBD1	TGTGCCAGCAGGGGACAGAACAATCAGCCCCAGCATTTT	CASRGQNNQPQHF
NA	TRBJ2-3	TRBV6-5	NA	TGTGCCAGCAGCCACTATGATACGCAGTATTTT	CASSHYDTQYF
once	TRBJ2-1	TRBV9	NA	TGTGCCAGCAGCGTAGGAGCATATGAGCAGTTCTTC	CASSVGAYEQFF
once	TRBJ1-2	TRBV6-2/TRBV6-3	NA	TGTGCCAGCAGTTACTCGCGAGAGAACTATGGCTACACCTTC	CASSYSRENYGYTF
NA	TRBJ2-1	TRBV29-1	TRBD2	TGCAGCGCGAATAGCGGGAGGTCTTTTGGCAATGAGCAGTTCTTC	CSANSGRSFGNEQFF
once	TRBJ2-5	TRBV6-1	NA	TGTGCCAGCAGAACTACGCCTCTGCAAGAGACCCAGTACTTC	CASRTTPLQETQYF
NA	TRBJ2-7	TRBV28	NA	TGTGCCAGCACCCCCGCCCCCCTAGCCTACGAGCAGTACTTC	CASTPAPLAYEQYF
once	TRBJ1-1	TRBV15	NA	TGTGCCACCAGCAGAGTCAGCGCCGGCACTGAAGCTTTCTTT	CATSRVSAGTEAFF
few	TRBJ1-3	TRBV29-1	NA	TGCAGCGTCATGACAGGTACCTCTGGAAACACCATATATTTT	CSVMTGTSGNTIYF
NA	TRBJ2-7	TRBV7-2	NA	TGTGCCAGCAGCTTACTGCGGGGCTACGAGCAGTACTTC	CASSLLRGYEQYF
NA	TRBJ2-1	TRBV5-8	TRBD2	TGTGCCAGCAGCTTCCAACTAGCGGGGGTAGTCTTCTACAATGAGCAGTTCTTC	CASSFQLAGVVFYNEQFF
NA	TRBJ2-1	TRBV5-1	NA	TGCGCCAGCAGCCCCTCCCTGAGCGGCAATGAGCAGTTCTTC	CASSPSLSGNEQFF
NA	TRBJ2-1	TRBV5-1	TRBD2	TGCGCCAGCAGCTTGTCCCCGGGACTAGATAACAATGAGCAGTTCTTC	CASSLSPGLDNNEQFF
NA	TRBJ2-7	TRBV2	TRBD2	TGTGCCAGCAGTGGACTAGCGGGAGGTGGGGACGAGCAGTACTTC	CASSGLAGGGDEQYF
NA	TRBJ1-5	TRBV7-8	TRBD1	TGTGCCAGCAGCCCCGGGACAGGGGGAGTGCAGCAGCCCCAGCATTTT	CASSPGTGGVQQPQHF
NA	TRBJ2-7	TRBV5-1	TRBD1	TGCGCCAGCAGCTTCGGGACAGGCCGTATTGCTTACGAGCAGTACTTC	CASSFGTGRIAYEQYF
NA	TRBJ1-3	TRBV7-8	TRBD1	TGTGCCAGCAGTCGAAGACAGGGTCCATCTGGAAACACCATATATTTT	CASSRRQGPSGNTIYF
once	TRBJ2-7	TRBV6-1	NA	TGTGCCAGCAGTCAAGGTCGAGGGAGGTCGGCCTACGAGCAGTACTTC	CASSQGRGRSAYEQYF
NA	TRBJ1-4	TRBV12-3/TRBV12-4	NA	TGTGCCAGCAGTTTGTTGTACGGTGAAAAACTGTTTTTT	CASSLLYGEKLFF
NA	TRBJ2-6	TRBV6-4	TRBD1	TGTGCCAGCAGTGACGACAGGGCCGGGGCCAACGTCCTGACTTTC	CASSDDRAGANVLTF
NA	TRBJ1-2	TRBV28	NA	TGTGCCAGCAGGGCCCCGGGACAAATGGGAAATGGCTACACCTTC	CASRAPGQMGNGYTF
NA	TRBJ1-1	TRBV3-1/TRBV3-2	NA	TGTGCCAGCAGCCTCAGGGGCGTGAACACTGAAGCTTTCTTT	CASSLRGVNTEAFF
once	TRBJ2-1	TRBV4-1	TRBD2	TGCGCCAGCAGCCAAGATGCCCAGCGGGGGCCCTTCTACAATGAGCAGTTCTTC	CASSQDAQRGPFYNEQFF
NA	TRBJ2-2	TRBV19	NA	TGTGCCAGTATGCGATTCACCGGGGAGCTGTTTTTT	CASMRFTGELFF
NA	TRBJ1-1	TRBV20-1	NA	TGCAGTGCTAGTGCAGGGTACACTGAAGCTTTCTTT	CSASAGYTEAFF
NA	TRBJ2-5	TRBV3-1/TRBV3-2	TRBD2	TGTGCCAGCAGCCAAAACACCGGGGGGGTGAAGACCCAGTACTTC	CASSQNTGGVKTQYF
NA	TRBJ2-2	TRBV9	TRBD2	TGTGCCAGCAGCACTCGGTTAGCGGGAGCCATCGGGGAGCTGTTTTTT	CASSTRLAGAIGELFF
once	TRBJ1-6	TRBV7-9	NA	TGTGCCAGCAGCCCAAGCGGCCGGGGATCACCCCTCCACTTT	CASSPSGRGSPLHF
NA	TRBJ2-3	TRBV6-5	TRBD1	TGTGCCAGCAGTTACAGGACAGGGGGAGTCGCAGATACGCAGTATTTT	CASSYRTGGVADTQYF
few	TRBJ1-6	TRBV27	NA	TGTGCCAGCAGTTTTTTGACAGTCAATTCACCCCTCCACTTT	CASSFLTVNSPLHF
NA	TRBJ1-2	TRBV9	TRBD1	TGTGCCAGCAGCGTTGGGACAGACTATGGCTACACCTTC	CASSVGTDYGYTF